This passage covers 29 T cell receptor beta chains from one sample sequenced in a study of immune cell composition in non-small cell lung cancer. Normal lung sampling was at least 3 cm from the tumour, as distant as possible. Sequencing used immunoSEQ multiplex PCR; TCRdb keeps in-frame clones, though not all of them. The repertoire holds 4,000 to 5,000 clones, with 65% to 75% as singletons. The sample was non-adjacent lung tissue. The receptors derive from a human donor with non-small cell lung cancer.

The chain carries TRBV6-1 and TRBJ1-6, with D maybe TRBD1 (5 bases). The germline gives CDR1 MNHNS, CDR2 SASEGT. V was pared by 2 bases and J by 10 bases, with 15 bases between. The CDR3 runs to 15 residues. CDR3 region: CASSEIPGRGSPLHF. CDR3 coding DNA: TGTGCCAGCAGTGAAATTCCAGGGAGAGGCTCACCCCTCCACTTT.

The chain carries TRBV29-1 and TRBJ1-1; D may be TRBD1 (6 bases). V was shortened by 6 bases and J by 0 bases, with 14 bases between the two germline ends. In germline, CDR1 is SQVTM, CDR2 ANQGSEA. CDR3 size: 14 residues. CDR3 nucleotides: TGCAGCGTCCGGGCCGGGACATTGAACACTGAAGCTTTCTTT. Its translation is CSVRAGTLNTEAFF.

This clone was detected only a few times. The chain uses TRBV7-8 and TRBJ1-3, with TRBD1 as a possible D gene (6 bases). V was shortened by 3 bases and J by 4 bases, with 13 bases between the two germline ends. The CDR3 spans 15 residues. Germline CDR1 and CDR2: SGHVS and FQNEAQ. The CDR3 nucleotides are TGTGCCAGCAGCTTTTTACCGGGACAAGGAAACACCATATATTTT. This translates into CASSFLPGQGNTIYF.

The CDR3 DNA follows: TGTGCCAGCACCTCCACGCGGGGCGCCACAGATACGCAGTATTTT. This codes for CASTSTRGATDTQYF. The chain is built from TRBV2 and TRBJ2-3, with D possibly being TRBD2 (6 bases). Trimming took 7 bases from V and 2 from J, leaving 16 bases between them. CDR3 length: 15 residues. Looked up from germline, CDR1 is SNHLY and CDR2 is FYNNEI.

This sequence joins TRBV11-3 and TRBJ2-3; 7 bases agree with TRBD2. Germline CDR1 is SGHNT and CDR2 is YENEEA. Trimming cost V 7 bases and J 2 bases; bases outside gene matches: 6. The CDR3 consists of 14 residues. Here the CDR3 reads CASTGGDPTDTQYF. CDR3 DNA sequence: TGTGCCAGCACTGGGGGGGACCCCACAGATACGCAGTATTTT.

This chain uses TRBV28 with TRBJ2-7, with D perhaps matching TRBD2 (5 bases). Germline lookup yields CDR1 MDHEN and CDR2 SYDVKM. The CDR3 length is 15 residues. Between the trimmed V and J ends, which lost 1 base and 3 bases, there was a span of 13 bases. The CDR3 bases are TGTGCCAGCAGTTTATTTCGGGGTTCAGGCTACGAGCAGTACTTC. Translating gives CASSLFRGSGYEQYF.

The chain combines TRBV18 with TRBJ2-1; D assignment may be TRBD1 or TRBD2 (5 bases each). Germline V gene data show CDR1 as KGHSH and CDR2 as LQKENI. This CDR3 has 14 amino acids. The ends were cut back, 6 bases at V and 8 bases at J, with 17 bases in the middle. CDR3 sequence: CASSRDRDDHEQFF. CDR3 DNA sequence: TGTGCCAGCTCCCGGGACCGAGACGACCATGAGCAGTTCTTC.

This chain connects TRBV7-6 to TRBJ1-2; D not resolved. The CDR3 is 14 amino acids. From germline, CDR1 is SGHVS and CDR2 FNYEAQ. The ends were cut back, 2 bases at V and 6 bases at J, with 13 bases in the middle. The CDR3 loop is CASSLTGRVDGYTF. In nucleotides, the CDR3 is TGTGCCAGCAGCTTAACTGGGAGGGTCGATGGCTACACCTTC.

V gene TRBV7-8 combines with J gene TRBJ2-2; 7 nucleotides agree with TRBD1. The CDR3 covers 19 residues. J was trimmed by 1 base and V by 5 bases; bases with no gene match: 16. CDR1 and CDR2 from the germline V gene are SGHVS and FQNEAQ. The CDR3 spells CASSPRGLVRGQNTGELFF. The CDR3 bases are TGTGCCAGCAGCCCCCGCGGGTTAGTTAGGGGGCAGAACACCGGGGAGCTGTTTTTT.

This chain links TRBV6-1 with TRBJ2-5; 9 bases map to TRBD2. Germline lookup yields CDR1 MNHNS and CDR2 SASEGT. The junction had 5 bases not matched to a gene; V was cut back by 4 bases and J by 2 bases. The CDR3 loop spans 15 amino acids. The CDR3, as DNA: TGTGCCAGCAGTGTAGGACTAGCGCTTCAAGAGACCCAGTACTTC. Translation: CASSVGLALQETQYF.

The V gene is TRBV6-5, the J gene TRBJ1-3; 7 nucleotides match TRBD1. CDR3 size: 14 residues. V was pared by 2 bases and J by 4 bases, with 2 bases of the junction left unmatched. CDR1 and CDR2 (germline): MNHEY, SVGAGI. In nucleotides, the CDR3 is TGTGCCAGCAGTTACAGGGGGCGAGGAAACACCATATATTTT. Amino acids: CASSYRGRGNTIYF.

The J gene is TRBJ2-7, the V gene TRBV27; D is possibly TRBD1 (5 bases). Germline lookup yields CDR1 MNHEY and CDR2 SMNVEV (reference sequence). The CDR3 runs 13 residues. V shed 6 bases and J shed 6 bases, with 15 bases lying between them. Here the CDR3 reads CASSHSREGEQYF. The DNA of the CDR3 is TGTGCCAGCAGCCACAGCAGGGAAGGCGAGCAGTACTTC.

The chain recombines TRBV7-3 with TRBJ2-1; 8 positions match TRBD1. The germline V gene encodes CDR1 SGHTA and CDR2 FQGTGA. Trimming removed 3 bases from V and 6 bases from J; junction bases left unmatched: 13. The CDR3 totals 17 residues. CDR3 region: CASSFGLTGTGSNEQFF. In DNA form, the CDR3 reads TGTGCCAGCAGCTTCGGACTTACCGGGACAGGAAGCAATGAGCAGTTCTTC.

In this sample, this clone turned up once. This chain joins TRBV19 and TRBJ2-1, with 7 bases matching TRBD1. Looked up from germline, CDR1 is LNHDA and CDR2 is SQIVND (reference sequence). The CDR3 is made up of 15 amino acids. Trimming took 6 bases from V and 5 from J; bases not matched to a gene: 10. The CDR3 sequence is CASSLNRGRDNEQFF. The CDR3 DNA reads as TGTGCCAGTAGCTTGAACAGGGGCCGGGACAATGAGCAGTTCTTC.

J is TRBJ1-4 and V is TRBV12-5; TRBD1 matches at 7 bases. The germline V gene has CDR1 LGHNT and CDR2 FRNRAP. V dropped 0 bases and J dropped 8; count of bases not matched to a gene: 6. The CDR3 is made up of 15 amino acids. CDR3 in DNA: TGTGCTAGTGGTTTGGTGACAGGGCGGCGAGAAAAACTGTTTTTT. This translates into CASGLVTGRREKLFF.

The rearrangement joins TRBV29-1 to TRBJ2-7; TRBD2 matches at 8 bases. CDR1 is SQVTM, CDR2 ANQGSEA, per germline. This CDR3 is built from 15 residues. The J segment lost 9 bases and the V segment lost 0 bases, leaving 13 bases of the junction unmatched. The CDR3 DNA follows: TGCAGCGTTGAAGATCGCCGGGGGGGGGCTACGGGGCAGTACTTC. Translated, it gives CSVEDRRGGATGQYF.

The chain carries TRBV27 and TRBJ1-5; possible D gene TRBD1, 6 bases. V was cut by 6 bases and J by 4 bases, with 10 bases left in between. Germline V gene data show CDR1 as MNHEY and CDR2 as SMNVEV (reference sequence). This CDR3 is 13 amino acids long. This CDR3 is CASSWTENQPQHF. The CDR3, as DNA: TGTGCCAGCAGCTGGACAGAGAATCAGCCCCAGCATTTT.

V and J are TRBV5-8 and TRBJ2-1; D is unclear. V was pared by 4 bases and J by 8 bases, with 19 bases between. Germline CDR1 and CDR2: SGHTS and YDEGEE. The CDR3 runs to 15 residues. Here the CDR3 reads CASSTYIKTADEQFF. The CDR3 coding sequence is TGTGCCAGCAGCACATATATAAAGACTGCTGATGAGCAGTTCTTC.

The rearrangement uses TRBV7-9 and TRBJ2-2, with 10 bases lining up with TRBD2. The length of the CDR3 is 17 residues. Per germline, CDR1 SEHNR and CDR2 FQNEAQ (reference sequence). J gave up 7 bases and V 5 bases, and 13 bases lay outside the gene matches. CDR3 coding DNA: TGTGCCAGCAGCCCCCGGCGGCTAGCGGGGGTGGTCGGGGAGCTGTTTTTT. Translation gives CASSPRRLAGVVGELFF.

This sequence joins TRBV19 and TRBJ1-1; 9 bases are a match to TRBD1. Per germline, CDR1 LNHDA and CDR2 SQIVND (reference sequence). The length of the CDR3 is 13 residues. V shed 5 bases and J 11 bases; nucleotides not matched to a gene: 9. Written as DNA, the CDR3 is TGTGCCAGTAGTCTACAGGGGGCGGTTGCGGCTTTCTTT. The encoded protein is CASSLQGAVAAFF.

This clone turned up a few times. The genes are TRBV21-1 and TRBJ2-7; the D call in the table, TRBD1, was not verified against the DNA. TRBV21-1 is tagged as a pseudogene. This CDR3 contains 11 residues. CDR3 in amino acids: CASVAIHEQYF. CDR3 sequence (DNA): TGTGCCAGCGTGGCAATCCACGAGCAGTACTTC.

The chain carries TRBV19 and TRBJ1-2; D unresolved. The germline V gene has CDR1 LNHDA and CDR2 SQIVND (reference sequence). This CDR3 has 16 residues. V shed 3 bases and J shed 4 bases, with 18 bases lying between them. The CDR3 nucleotides are TGTGCCAGTAGTATCCGCGCAGCAGCGGTAGGCTATGGCTACACCTTC. It encodes CASSIRAAAVGYGYTF.

Details on this clone: The limits of the CDR3 on the DNA are not certain, so only TCRdb's listed CDR3 is given. This chain connects TRBV9 to TRBJ2-1. The CDR3 adds up to 12 amino acids, both ends counted. Germline V gene data show CDR1 as SGDLS and CDR2 as YYNGEE. The CDR3 sequence is CASSVGMGTAIF.

CDR3 nucleotide sequence: TGCGCCAGCAGGTCAACGGGGGGCTCCTACAATGAGCAGTTCTTC. This gives the protein CASRSTGGSYNEQFF. J is TRBJ2-1 and V is TRBV5-1, with TRBD2 matching 7 bases. The CDR3 runs to 15 residues. CDR1 SGHRS and CDR2 YFSETQ come from the germline V gene. V trimming: 5 bases; J trimming: 0 bases; junction bases outside the gene matches: 5.

V usage is TRBV28 and J usage is TRBJ2-7; D uncertain. V lost 4 bases and J 6 bases, leaving 16 bases between the germline ends. The CDR3 loop spans 14 amino acids. From germline, CDR1 is MDHEN and CDR2 SYDVKM. The CDR3 sequence: CASSSIDPGSEQYF. The CDR3 DNA follows: TGTGCCAGCAGTTCTATCGACCCGGGCTCCGAGCAGTACTTC.

This clone was seen only once. The V gene is TRBV5-1, the J gene TRBJ2-7, with 7 bases lining up with TRBD1. Per germline, CDR1 SGHRS and CDR2 YFSETQ. J gave up 2 bases and V 8 bases, and 4 bases lay outside the gene matches. The CDR3 loop spans 12 amino acids. CDR3 DNA sequence: TGCGCCAGTCAGGGGGACGCCTACGAGCAGTACTTC. It translates to CASQGDAYEQYF.

The CDR3, as DNA: TGTGCCAGCAGCTTAGGACCTTTGAGGGGTGGCTACACCTTC. Its protein product is CASSLGPLRGGYTF. V and J are TRBV7-6 and TRBJ1-2, with D maybe TRBD1 (5 bases). CDR1 and CDR2 (germline): SGHVS, FNYEAQ. Trimming left V 1 base short and J 7 bases short, with 13 bases between. The CDR3 has 14 amino acids. The variable domain in full, completed from reference TRBV7-6 and TRBJ1-2, reads GAGVSQSPRYKVTKRGQDVALRCDPISGHVSLYWYRQALGQGPEFLTYFNYEAQQDKSGLPNDRFSAERPEGSISTLTIQRTEQRDSAMYRCASSLGPLRGGYTFGSGTRLTVV.

This chain links TRBV19 with TRBJ1-4, with a tentative D call TRBD1 (5 bases). V was cut by 5 bases and J by 5 bases, with 9 bases left in between. This CDR3 is built from 13 residues. Germline lookup yields CDR1 LNHDA and CDR2 SQIVND (reference sequence). The CDR3 protein is CASSRAGNEKLFF. CDR3 coding DNA: TGTGCCAGTAGTCGGGCAGGGAATGAAAAACTGTTTTTT.

In DNA, the CDR3 is TGTGCCTGGAGTATAATAGCGGGGGGGCCGGCCCAGTACTTC. Its translation is CAWSIIAGGPAQYF. The V call is TRBV30, the J call TRBJ2-5; 11 bases are a match to TRBD2. Germline CDR1 is GTSNPN and CDR2 is SVGIG (reference sequence). CDR3 length equals 14 residues. The ends lost 2 bases at V and 9 bases at J; junction bases unmatched: 8.